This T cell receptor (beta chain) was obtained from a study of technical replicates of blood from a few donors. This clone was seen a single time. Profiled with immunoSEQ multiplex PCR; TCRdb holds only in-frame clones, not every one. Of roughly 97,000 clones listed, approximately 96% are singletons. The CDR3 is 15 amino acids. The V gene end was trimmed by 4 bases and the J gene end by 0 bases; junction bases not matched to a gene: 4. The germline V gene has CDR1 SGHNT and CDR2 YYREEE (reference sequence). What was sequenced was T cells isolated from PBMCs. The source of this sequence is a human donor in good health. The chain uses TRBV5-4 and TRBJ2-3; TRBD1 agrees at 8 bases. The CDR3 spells CASSTRQGSTDTQYF. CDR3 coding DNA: TGTGCCAGCAGCACCCGACAGGGGAGCACAGATACGCAGTATTTT.